The sequence of this T cell receptor beta chain was determined in a study of blood T cell repertoires in COVID-19. Background on the study: The samples span acute and convalescent COVID-19 from the United States, Italy and Spain. PBMCs, B-cell-depleted T cells, or T cells provided the cDNA or gDNA that made up the material.

CDR3 size: 15 residues. V gave up 0 bases and J gave up 5 bases; unmatched junction bases: 4. Germline V gene data show CDR1 as SGDLS and CDR2 as YYNGEE. As handled by the study authors: Cell counts per sample came from amplifying reference gene primers. Repertoires were generated with immunoSEQ multiplex PCR, while TCRdb's copy carries only in-frame clones and drops some. The V and J calls and clone size are taken from that table; D and trimming were inferred from the DNA. The sample lists around 180,000 clones, 88% occurring once. A remark on this clone: Other DNA sequences in the sample encode the same CDR3.

This clonotype was sampled from a human donor in a cohort sampled during active COVID-19. The chain employs TRBV9 and TRBJ2-5, with TRBD2 identical over 10 bases. Sequences were obtained from peripheral blood. The CDR3 nucleotides are TGTGCCAGCAGCGTAGGTCTAGCGGGGGCGGAGACCCAGTACTTC. Protein product: CASSVGLAGAETQYF.